The clone carrying this T cell receptor beta chain was detected only a few times. PCR used 60 Vbeta primers and 13 Jbeta primers. Clones were sequenced by immunoSEQ multiplex PCR, and TCRdb holds only the in-frame ones, with some missing. This repertoire shows roughly 160,000 clones, approximately 80% found once; its top ten account for roughly 10%. In nominal health when sampled, donors likely had unrecorded immune exposures nonetheless. This specimen belongs to a study of cytomegalovirus exposure and HLA in healthy donors. Sequencing was carried out using PBMCs. The clonotype was recovered from a man aged 18-30 years in good health and CMV-seropositive.

In DNA, the CDR3 is TGTGCCAGCAGCGTAGTCTTACAGGGGGCACGCTCCTACGAGCAGTACTTC. Its translation is CASSVVLQGARSYEQYF. J is TRBJ2-7 and V is TRBV7-8; 9 bases match TRBD1. Germline V CDR1 and CDR2: SGHVS, FQNEAQ. Losses at the gene ends were 5 bases for V and 0 bases for J; bases not matched to a gene: 11. There are 17 residues in the CDR3. Supplemented by reference TRBV7-8 and TRBJ2-7, the full variable domain reads GAGVSQSPRYKVAKRGQDVALRCDPISGHVSLFWYQQALGQGPEFLTYFQNEAQLDKSGLPSDRFFAERPEGSVSTLKIQRTQQEDSAVYLCASSVVLQGARSYEQYFGPGTRLTVT.